The 6 T cell receptor beta chains presented below share a single source sample, sequenced in a study of CD8+ T cells in alopecia areata. Treatment: oral pan-JAK inhibitor, 5-10 mg twice daily. Once RNA had been extracted, it was reverse transcribed into cDNA to act as the sequencing template. Clones were read by immunoSEQ multiplex PCR, and TCRdb kept only the in-frame ones, dropping some. Of over 150,000 clones listed, approximately 62% are singletons. The sequencing here drew on CD4+ T cells sorted from blood, taken at week 24, from a patient treated with tofacitinib. These receptors were obtained from a human donor with alopecia areata.

The chain joins TRBV7-9 to TRBJ1-1; D gene ambiguous. V dropped 5 bases and J dropped 2 bases, with 6 bases sitting between them. There are 12 residues in the CDR3. The V gene's germline CDR1 is SEHNR and CDR2 FQNEAQ (reference sequence). The CDR3 sequence is CASSLVNTEAFF. In DNA form, the CDR3 reads TGTGCCAGCAGCCTAGTAAACACTGAAGCTTTCTTT.

CDR3 residues: CARTQGPLGRTEAFF. Here the CDR3 DNA reads TGTGCCAGAACACAGGGCCCCTTGGGCCGGACTGAAGCTTTCTTT. The chain joins TRBV30 to TRBJ1-1; a possible D gene is TRBD1 (6 bases). CDR3 length: 15 residues. The V end lost 8 bases, the J end lost 5 bases, and 24 bases lay between the germline ends. The germline V gene encodes CDR1 GTSNPN and CDR2 SVGIG (reference sequence).

The chain employs TRBV19 and TRBJ1-5; D is unclear. Germline assignment: CDR1 LNHDA and CDR2 SQIVND (reference sequence). V lost 3 bases, J lost 4 bases, and 10 bases lay in between. This CDR3 spans 14 amino acids. The CDR3 DNA reads TGTGCCAGTAGTATCCGGGTCCAGAATCAGCCCCAGCATTTT. This encodes CASSIRVQNQPQHF.

This chain links TRBV20-1 with TRBJ2-3, with no clear D. This CDR3 spans 11 amino acids. V was pared by 7 bases and J by 0 bases, with 5 bases between. Germline V gene lookup returns CDR1 DFQATT and CDR2 SNEGSKA (reference sequence). The CDR3 nucleotides are TGCAGTGTCAGTAGCACAGATACGCAGTATTTT. It yields the protein CSVSSTDTQYF.

This clone was counted ten times or more. This chain uses TRBV11-2 with TRBJ2-1, with D maybe TRBD2 (5 bases). In germline, CDR1 is SGHAT, CDR2 FQNNGV. The CDR3 loop spans 12 amino acids. V lost 2 bases to trimming and J lost 10 bases, with 9 bases between them. CDR3 protein: CASSLPGNEQFF. CDR3 nucleotide sequence: TGTGCCAGCAGCTTACCGGGAAACGAGCAGTTCTTC.

The chain is built from TRBV30 and TRBJ2-5; tentatively, D is TRBD2 (5 bases). Germline CDR1 GTSNPN, CDR2 SVGIG (reference sequence). The V gene lost 1 base and the J gene lost 5 bases, with 20 bases spanning the gap. CDR3 size: 16 residues. The CDR3 reads CAWSGGTRRVRETQYF. DNA for the CDR3: TGTGCCTGGAGTGGAGGCACCCGGCGGGTGCGGGAGACCCAGTACTTC.